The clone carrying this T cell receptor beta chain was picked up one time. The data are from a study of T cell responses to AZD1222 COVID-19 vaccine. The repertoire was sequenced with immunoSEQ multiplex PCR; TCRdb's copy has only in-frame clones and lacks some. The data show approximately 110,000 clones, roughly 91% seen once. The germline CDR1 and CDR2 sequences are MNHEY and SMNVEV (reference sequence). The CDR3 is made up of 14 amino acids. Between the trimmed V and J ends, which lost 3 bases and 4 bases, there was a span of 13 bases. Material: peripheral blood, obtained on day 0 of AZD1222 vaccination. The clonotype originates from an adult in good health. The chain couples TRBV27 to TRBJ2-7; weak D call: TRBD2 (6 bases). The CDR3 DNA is TGTGCCAGCAGTTTGTGGGCTAGCGAATACGAGCAGTACTTC. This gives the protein CASSLWASEYEQYF.